Shown below are 2 T cell receptor beta chains from a single sample sequenced in a study of blood T cell repertoires in COVID-19. TCRdb's table, derived via immunoSEQ multiplex PCR, lists solely in-frame clones and lacks some. The profile shows more than 90,000 clones, less than 90% of them singletons. The sample consisted of peripheral blood. These receptors all come from an older man who had recovered from COVID-19.

CDR3 residues: CASSQPGAGGANTQYF. The CDR3 DNA reads as TGTGCCAGCAGCCAACCTGGGGCAGGGGGCGCAAATACGCAGTATTTT. The chain links TRBV4-2 to TRBJ2-3; 8 bases fit TRBD1. The CDR3 is 16 amino acids. Unmatched junction bases numbered 11, after V lost 2 bases and J lost 7 bases. Germline V CDR1 and CDR2: LGHNA, YNFKEQ.

The chain has TRBV5-1 and TRBJ1-2; D might be TRBD1 (6 bases). CDR1 is SGHRS and CDR2 is YFSETQ in the germline V gene. CDR3 size: 14 residues. Trimming cost V 6 bases and J 1 base, with 13 bases left between them. The CDR3 here is CASTPGTFNYGYTF. DNA of the CDR3: TGCGCCAGCACCCCAGGGACATTTAACTATGGCTACACCTTC.